This TCR beta chain derives from a study of beta chain features in type 1 diabetes. General study findings and limits: The naive, central memory and Treg TCRB repertoires showed an apparent similarity that was greater among patients than among healthy donors. The cDNA sequencing approach could over-represent high-TCR-expressing cells. People with Type 1 diabetes carried modestly yet significantly shorter TCRB CDR3s in all four CD4+ subsets.

Expressed TCRB transcripts were sequenced, since all the RNA that had been isolated was reverse transcribed. Using immunoSEQ multiplex PCR, the repertoire was profiled, and TCRdb retains in-frame clones only, with some absent. This sample has roughly 260,000 clones, with approximately 10% found just once. Comments on this clone: Its antigen is unknown.

V lost 11 bases, J lost 2 bases, and 8 bases stayed unmatched. Germline CDR1 is SGHTA and CDR2 is FQGNSA. The CDR3 contains 14 residues. What was sequenced was naive CD4+ T cells from blood. The chain recombines TRBV7-2 with TRBJ2-2; 7 nucleotides align to TRBD1. This receptor was obtained from a man under 40 with type 1 diabetes. CDR3 DNA: TGTGCCTACCAAAAGGGGGCTAACACCGGGGAGCTGTTTTTT. This sequence encodes CAYQKGANTGELFF.